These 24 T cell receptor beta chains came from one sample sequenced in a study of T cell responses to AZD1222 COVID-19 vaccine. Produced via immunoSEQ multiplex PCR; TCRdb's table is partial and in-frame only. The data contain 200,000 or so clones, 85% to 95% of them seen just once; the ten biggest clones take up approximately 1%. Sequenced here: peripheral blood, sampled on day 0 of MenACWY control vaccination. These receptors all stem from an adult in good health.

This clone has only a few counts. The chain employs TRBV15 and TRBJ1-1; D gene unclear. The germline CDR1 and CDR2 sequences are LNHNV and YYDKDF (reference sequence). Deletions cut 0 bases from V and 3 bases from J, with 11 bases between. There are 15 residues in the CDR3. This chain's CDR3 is CATSRDLSIYTEAFF. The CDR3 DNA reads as TGTGCCACCAGCAGAGATCTATCAATCTACACTGAAGCTTTCTTT.

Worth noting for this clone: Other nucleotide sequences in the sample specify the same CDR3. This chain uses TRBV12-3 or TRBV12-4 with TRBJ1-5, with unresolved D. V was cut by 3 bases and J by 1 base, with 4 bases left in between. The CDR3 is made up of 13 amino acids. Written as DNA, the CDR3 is TGTGCCAGCAGTTTTGGGAGCAATCAGCCCCAGCATTTT. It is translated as CASSFGSNQPQHF.

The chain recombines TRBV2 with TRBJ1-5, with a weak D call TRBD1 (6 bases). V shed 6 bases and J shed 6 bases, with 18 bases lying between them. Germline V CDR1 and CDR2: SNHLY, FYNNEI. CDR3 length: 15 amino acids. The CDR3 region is CASRSGQPGPQPQHF. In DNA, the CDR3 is TGTGCCAGCAGGAGCGGACAGCCCGGGCCTCAGCCCCAGCATTTT.

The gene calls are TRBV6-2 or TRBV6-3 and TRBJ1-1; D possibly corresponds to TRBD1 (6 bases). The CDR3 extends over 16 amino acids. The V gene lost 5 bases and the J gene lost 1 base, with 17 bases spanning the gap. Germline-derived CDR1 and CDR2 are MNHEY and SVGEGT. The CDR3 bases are TGTGCCAGCAGTACTCCCCGGGGGCTTGCGAACACTGAAGCTTTCTTT. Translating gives CASSTPRGLANTEAFF.

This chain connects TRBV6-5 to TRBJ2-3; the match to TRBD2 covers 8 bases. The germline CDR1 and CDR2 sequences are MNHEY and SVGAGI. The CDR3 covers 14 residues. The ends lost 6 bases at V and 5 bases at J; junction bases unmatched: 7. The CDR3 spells CASSRGGSKDTQYF. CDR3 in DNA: TGTGCCAGCAGCCGGGGGGGCTCGAAAGATACGCAGTATTTT.

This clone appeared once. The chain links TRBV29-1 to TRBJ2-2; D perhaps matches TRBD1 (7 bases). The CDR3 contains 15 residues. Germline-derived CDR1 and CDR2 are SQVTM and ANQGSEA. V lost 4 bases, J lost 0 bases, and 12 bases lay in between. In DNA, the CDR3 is TGCAGCGTTGCCCAGGGGGGTACGAACACCGGGGAGCTGTTTTTT. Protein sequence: CSVAQGGTNTGELFF.

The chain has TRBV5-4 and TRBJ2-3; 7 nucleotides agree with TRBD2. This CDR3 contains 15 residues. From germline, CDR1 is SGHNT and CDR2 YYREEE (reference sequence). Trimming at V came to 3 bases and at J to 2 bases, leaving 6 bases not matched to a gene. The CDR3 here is CASSSSGTITDTQYF. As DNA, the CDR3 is TGTGCCAGCAGCTCCTCCGGGACTATCACAGATACGCAGTATTTT.

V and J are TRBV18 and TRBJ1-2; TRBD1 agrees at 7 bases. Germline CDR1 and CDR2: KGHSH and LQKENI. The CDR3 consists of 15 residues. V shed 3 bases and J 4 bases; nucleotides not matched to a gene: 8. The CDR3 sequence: CASSPDRDSAYGYTF. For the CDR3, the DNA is TGTGCCAGCTCACCTGACCGGGACAGCGCCTATGGCTACACCTTC.

CDR3 region: CASSLAGEGSDTQYF. For the CDR3, the DNA is TGTGCCAGCAGTCTAGCGGGGGAAGGATCAGATACGCAGTATTTT. The V and J genes are TRBV6-4 and TRBJ2-3; 10 nucleotides match TRBD2. J lost 4 bases, V lost 5 bases, and 6 bases had no gene match. CDR1 MRHNA and CDR2 SNTAGT come from the germline V gene. This CDR3 spans 15 amino acids.

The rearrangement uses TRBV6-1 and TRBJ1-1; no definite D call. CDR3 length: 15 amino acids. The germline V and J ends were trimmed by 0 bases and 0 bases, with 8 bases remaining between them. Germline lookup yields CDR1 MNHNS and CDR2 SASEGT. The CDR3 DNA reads TGTGCCAGCAGTGAAGCGGTCGGGGTGAACACTGAAGCTTTCTTT. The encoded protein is CASSEAVGVNTEAFF.

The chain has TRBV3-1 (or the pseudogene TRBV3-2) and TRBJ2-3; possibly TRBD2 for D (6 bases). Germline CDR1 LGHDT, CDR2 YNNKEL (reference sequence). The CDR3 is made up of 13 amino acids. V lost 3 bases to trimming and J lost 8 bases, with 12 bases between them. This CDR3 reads CASSHLGGGTQYF. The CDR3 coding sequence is TGTGCCAGCAGCCACCTGGGGGGAGGTACGCAGTATTTT.

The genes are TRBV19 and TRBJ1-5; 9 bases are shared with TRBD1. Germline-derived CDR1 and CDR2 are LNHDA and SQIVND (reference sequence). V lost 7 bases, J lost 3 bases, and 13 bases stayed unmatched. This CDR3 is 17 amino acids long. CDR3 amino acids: CASTPDRGGLYNQPQHF. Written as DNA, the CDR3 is TGTGCCAGTACTCCGGACAGGGGCGGATTATACAATCAGCCCCAGCATTTT.

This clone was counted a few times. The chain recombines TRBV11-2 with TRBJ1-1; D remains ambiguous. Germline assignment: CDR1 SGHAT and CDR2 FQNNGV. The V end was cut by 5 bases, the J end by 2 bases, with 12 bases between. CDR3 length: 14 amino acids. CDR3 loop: CASSLVGGNTEAFF. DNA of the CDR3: TGTGCCAGCAGCCTGGTCGGAGGTAACACTGAAGCTTTCTTT.

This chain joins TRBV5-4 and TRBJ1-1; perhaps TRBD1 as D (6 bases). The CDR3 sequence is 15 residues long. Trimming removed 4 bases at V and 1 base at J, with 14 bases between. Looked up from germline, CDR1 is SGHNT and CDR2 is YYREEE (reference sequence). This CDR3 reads CASSLGGARNTEAFF. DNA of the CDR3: TGTGCCAGCAGCCTGGGGGGGGCGCGGAACACTGAAGCTTTCTTT.

In DNA form, the CDR3 reads TGCGCCAGCAGCCAAGCCGATCTTGGTGGCGGGGGGTGGCGCGAGACCCAGTACTTC. Its protein product is CASSQADLGGGGWRETQYF. The J gene is TRBJ2-5, the V gene TRBV4-1; 8 bases map to TRBD2. This CDR3 spans 19 amino acids. Germline assignment: CDR1 MGHRA and CDR2 YSYEKL. Unmatched junction bases numbered 18, after V lost 1 base and J lost 5 bases.

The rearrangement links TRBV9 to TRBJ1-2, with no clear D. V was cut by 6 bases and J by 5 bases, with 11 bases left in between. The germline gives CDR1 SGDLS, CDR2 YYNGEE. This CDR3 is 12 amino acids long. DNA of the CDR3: TGTGCCAGCAATACCCCGGGGTATGGCTACACCTTC. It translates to CASNTPGYGYTF.

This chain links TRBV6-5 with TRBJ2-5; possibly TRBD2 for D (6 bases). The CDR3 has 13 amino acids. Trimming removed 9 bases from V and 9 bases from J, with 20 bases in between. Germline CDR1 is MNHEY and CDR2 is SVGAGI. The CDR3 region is CASTRAGGGAQYF. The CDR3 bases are TGTGCCAGTACGAGAGCTGGGGGAGGTGCCCAGTACTTC.

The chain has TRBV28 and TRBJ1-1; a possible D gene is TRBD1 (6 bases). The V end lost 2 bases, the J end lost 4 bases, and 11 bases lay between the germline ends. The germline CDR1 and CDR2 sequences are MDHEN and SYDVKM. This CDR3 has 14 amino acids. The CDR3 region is CASSLDGGFTEAFF. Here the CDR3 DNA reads TGTGCCAGCAGTTTAGACGGGGGCTTCACTGAAGCTTTCTTT.

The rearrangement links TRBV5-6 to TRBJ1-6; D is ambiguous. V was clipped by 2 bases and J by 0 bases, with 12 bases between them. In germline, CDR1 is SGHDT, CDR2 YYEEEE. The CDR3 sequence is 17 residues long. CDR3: CASSLWSRSSYNSPLHF. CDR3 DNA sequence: TGTGCCAGCAGCTTATGGTCCCGGAGCTCCTATAATTCACCCCTCCACTTT. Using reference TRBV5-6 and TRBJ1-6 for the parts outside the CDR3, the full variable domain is DAGVTQSPTHLIKTRGQQVTLRCSPKSGHDTVSWYQQALGQGPQFIFQYYEEEERQRGNFPDRFSGHQFPNYSSELNVNALLLGDSALYLCASSLWSRSSYNSPLHFGNGTRLTVT.

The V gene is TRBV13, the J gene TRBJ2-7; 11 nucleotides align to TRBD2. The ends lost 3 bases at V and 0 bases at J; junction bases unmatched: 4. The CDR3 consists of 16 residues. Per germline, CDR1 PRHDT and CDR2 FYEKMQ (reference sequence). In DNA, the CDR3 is TGTGCCAGCAGCTTGACTAGCGGGGAATTCTCCTACGAGCAGTACTTC. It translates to CASSLTSGEFSYEQYF.

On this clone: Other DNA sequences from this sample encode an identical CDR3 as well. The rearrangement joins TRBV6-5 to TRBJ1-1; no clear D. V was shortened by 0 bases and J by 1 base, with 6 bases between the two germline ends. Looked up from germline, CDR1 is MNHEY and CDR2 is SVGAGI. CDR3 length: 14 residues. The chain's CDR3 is CASSYSWGNTEAFF. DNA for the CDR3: TGTGCCAGCAGTTACTCTTGGGGGAACACTGAAGCTTTCTTT.

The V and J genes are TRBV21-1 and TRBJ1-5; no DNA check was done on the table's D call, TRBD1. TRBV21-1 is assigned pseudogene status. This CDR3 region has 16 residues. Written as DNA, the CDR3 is TGTGCCAGCAGCACCCCAGGGATGGGGAGCAATCAGCCCCAGCATTTT. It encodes CASSTPGMGSNQPQHF.

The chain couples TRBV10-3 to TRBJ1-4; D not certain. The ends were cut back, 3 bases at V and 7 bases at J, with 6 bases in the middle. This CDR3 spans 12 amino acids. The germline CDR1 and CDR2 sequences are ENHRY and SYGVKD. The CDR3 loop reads CAISEPFEKLFF. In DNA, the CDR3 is TGTGCCATCAGTGAACCATTTGAAAAACTGTTTTTT.

This CDR3 reads CSVELYREVGGYTF. The CDR3 nucleotides read TGCAGCGTTGAATTATACAGGGAAGTTGGCGGCTACACCTTC. The rearrangement uses TRBV29-1 and TRBJ1-2; possibly TRBD1 for D (6 bases). The germline gives CDR1 SQVTM, CDR2 ANQGSEA. This CDR3 region has 14 residues. The V and J ends lost 2 bases and 8 bases respectively, with 18 bases between them.